A single sample gave rise to the 8 T cell receptor beta chains below, sequenced in a study of lymphopenia after photon versus proton radiotherapy. Here immunoSEQ multiplex PCR was the method, and the copy in TCRdb shows in-frame clones only, minus some. The table records some 20,000 clones, roughly 86% of them present only once. This specimen was peripheral blood, taken from a patient treated with photon-based radiotherapy. The source of these receptors is a woman aged 45-59 years with pancreatic cancer.

This clone was seen once. The V gene is TRBV27, the J gene TRBJ1-6, with a tentative D call TRBD1 (5 bases). This CDR3 region has 14 residues. Germline assignment: CDR1 MNHEY and CDR2 SMNVEV (reference sequence). The germline V and J ends were trimmed by 5 bases and 4 bases, with 9 bases remaining between them. CDR3 sequence: CASSPRQYNSPLHF. In DNA, the CDR3 is TGTGCCAGCAGTCCCCGACAGTATAATTCACCCCTCCACTTT.

The CDR3 here is CASQNTGRGTGELFF. The CDR3, as DNA: TGTGCCAGCCAAAATACAGGGAGGGGGACCGGGGAGCTGTTTTTT. V is TRBV6-5 and J is TRBJ2-2; the D gene is possibly TRBD2 (7 bases). The CDR3 has 15 residues. Per germline, CDR1 MNHEY and CDR2 SVGAGI. Trimming pared 8 bases from V and 5 bases from J, leaving 18 bases between.

The rearrangement uses TRBV5-4 and TRBJ1-1; the D is unclear. V was cut by 4 bases and J by 1 base, with 8 bases left in between. The CDR3 is 13 amino acids. Germline-derived CDR1 and CDR2 are SGHNT and YYREEE (reference sequence). CDR3 nucleotides: TGTGCCAGCAGCGGCAGACAGAACACTGAAGCTTTCTTT. Residues: CASSGRQNTEAFF. The complete variable domain, with remaining parts taken from reference TRBV5-4 and TRBJ1-1, reads ETGVTQSPTHLIKTRGQQVTLRCSSQSGHNTVSWYQQALGQGPQFIFQYYREEENGRGNFPPRFSGLQFPNYSSELNVNALELDDSALYLCASSGRQNTEAFFGQGTRLTVV.

This clone appeared once. V and J are TRBV11-2 and TRBJ1-1; D may be TRBD1 (6 bases). Germline-derived CDR1 and CDR2 are SGHAT and FQNNGV. V lost 0 bases and J 0 bases, leaving 20 bases between the germline ends. The CDR3 covers 19 residues. CDR3 in DNA: TGTGCCAGCAGCTTAGATTTGGAGGGGGTGTGGGCGATGAACACTGAAGCTTTCTTT. It translates to CASSLDLEGVWAMNTEAFF.

The gene calls are TRBV9 and TRBJ1-6; 8 nucleotides match TRBD1. Germline CDR1 is SGDLS and CDR2 is YYNGEE. V lost 0 bases, J lost 7 bases, and 0 bases stayed unmatched. The CDR3 consists of 14 residues. For the CDR3, the DNA is TGTGCCAGCAGCGTAGGGACAGGGAATTCACCCCTCCACTTT. Amino acids: CASSVGTGNSPLHF.

The V and J genes are TRBV28 and TRBJ2-7, with D perhaps TRBD2 (6 bases). This CDR3 contains 15 residues. V lost 1 base and J 0 bases, leaving 10 bases between the germline ends. Per germline, CDR1 MDHEN and CDR2 SYDVKM. CDR3 in DNA: TGTGCCAGCAGTTTATATGGGGGAGGCTCCTACGAGCAGTACTTC. Protein product: CASSLYGGGSYEQYF.

J is TRBJ1-2 and V is TRBV11-2; 10 bases match TRBD1. The V segment lost 1 base and the J segment 3 bases; nucleotides outside the gene matches: 2. The CDR3 contains 15 residues. Germline CDR1 is SGHAT and CDR2 is FQNNGV. The CDR3 DNA is TGTGCCAGCAGCTTAGGACAGGGGGCTCACTATGGCTACACCTTC. It is translated as CASSLGQGAHYGYTF.

The rearrangement joins TRBV7-9 to TRBJ2-7; 7 nucleotides match TRBD2. This CDR3 is 15 amino acids long. The V and J ends lost 5 bases and 3 bases, in that order; junction bases with no gene match: 10. Germline V lookup: CDR1 SEHNR, CDR2 FQNEAQ (reference sequence). DNA for the CDR3: TGTGCCAGCAGCCCCGAAGGTGGGAGGGTCTACGAGCAGTACTTC. The encoded protein is CASSPEGGRVYEQYF.